The 30 T cell receptor beta chains presented below share a single source sample, sequenced in a study of blood T cells in healthy people across ages. Sample-barcoded 5' priming and a J-beta primer mix drove a second PCR of about 7 to 11 cycles. Each CDR3 protein is one row after TCRdb ran MiXCR on the 5' RACE reads. The sample contains 870,000 or so distinct CDR3 sequences, roughly 26% of which appear only once. The specimen sequenced was blood. The receptor source for this set is a woman older than 75 in good health.

There are many counts of this clonotype. This chain joins TRBV6-5 and TRBJ2-5; TRBD1 matches 8 bases. Germline V gives CDR1 MNHEY, CDR2 SVGAGI. J was trimmed by 7 bases and V by 8 bases; bases with no gene match: 9. CDR3 length: 13 residues. CDR3 nucleotides: TGTGCCAGCTACAGGGGGAAGTTTGGGACCCAGTACTTC. Amino acids: CASYRGKFGTQYF.

The chain's CDR3 is CASSSRTQKNTEAFF. The CDR3 DNA reads TGTGCCAGCAGTTCGCGGACACAGAAGAACACTGAAGCTTTCTTT. This chain links TRBV6-2 or TRBV6-3 with TRBJ1-1, with a possible D match to TRBD1 (5 bases). The germline V gene has CDR1 MNHEY and CDR2 SVGEGT. Trimming removed 4 bases from V and 1 base from J, with 13 bases in between. CDR3 length equals 15 residues.

With respect to this clonotype: Possible read error: a much larger clone is one base away. This chain's CDR3 is CANSLTRGHNEQFF. The CDR3 bases are TGTGCTAACAGCTTAACCAGGGGGCATAATGAGCAGTTCTTC. The gene calls are TRBV7-7 and TRBJ2-1; 8 nucleotides agree with TRBD1. Germline lookup yields CDR1 SSHAT and CDR2 FNYEAQ (reference sequence). The CDR3 contains 14 residues.

This clonotype was seen a few times. V usage is TRBV28 and J usage is TRBJ1-6, with D perhaps matching TRBD1 (5 bases). The length of the CDR3 is 15 residues. CDR1 and CDR2 from the germline V gene are MDHEN and SYDVKM. Trimming shortened V by 5 bases and J by 3 bases, and 11 bases separated the two germline ends. CDR3 sequence: CASSPSGSYNSPLHF. CDR3 nucleotide sequence: TGTGCCAGCAGTCCCTCAGGGAGCTATAATTCACCCCTCCACTTT.

The chain has TRBV6-2 or TRBV6-3 and TRBJ1-4, with D perhaps TRBD1 (6 bases). Looked up from germline, CDR1 is MNHEY and CDR2 is SVGEGT. Trimming pared 6 bases from V and 7 bases from J, leaving 15 bases between. The CDR3 sequence is 14 residues long. CDR3 in amino acids: CASSYRVVGEKLFF. The CDR3 bases are TGTGCCAGCAGCTACAGGGTCGTTGGTGAAAAACTGTTTTTT.

The chain recombines TRBV29-1 with TRBJ2-7; 9 nucleotides line up with TRBD2. The germline V gene has CDR1 SQVTM and CDR2 ANQGSEA. With V trimmed by 4 bases and J by 4 bases, 8 bases remained unmatched. The CDR3 has 14 amino acids. The CDR3 region has the DNA TGCAGCGTTGGAGGGTTAGCGGGAGTATACGAGCAGTACTTC. Its protein product is CSVGGLAGVYEQYF.

In this sample, this clonotype turned up a few times. Relative to the germline gene, one junction end is altered; a read error may explain this. This rearrangement joins TRBV6-6 to TRBJ1-2; weak D call: TRBD1 (5 bases). The CDR3 extends over 11 amino acids. CDR1 is MNHNY and CDR2 is SVGAGI in the germline V gene (reference sequence). The CDR3 nucleotides read TGTGCCAGCAGTTCGGACCGGGGCTGCACCTTC. Amino acid sequence: CASSSDRGCTF.

This clonotype was detected only a few times. The genes are TRBV5-8 and TRBJ1-2; tentatively, D is TRBD1 (5 bases). The CDR3 is made up of 16 amino acids. V lost 4 bases and J lost 2, with 18 bases in between. CDR1 and CDR2 from the germline V gene are SGHTS and YDEGEE. The DNA for the CDR3 is TGTGCCAGCAGCCTGAGGGGCCCACGGAGGAACTATGGCTACACCTTC. Its translation: CASSLRGPRRNYGYTF.

There are a few counts of this clonotype. The V and J genes are TRBV5-1 and TRBJ2-1; D is ambiguous. The CDR3 is 16 amino acids. The germline CDR1 and CDR2 sequences are SGHRS and YFSETQ. Trimming removed 2 bases at V and 4 bases at J, with 16 bases between. The chain's CDR3 is CASSFPFQPDYNEQFF. CDR3 coding DNA: TGCGCCAGCAGCTTTCCGTTCCAGCCAGATTACAATGAGCAGTTCTTC.

This clonotype was seen ten or more times. V usage is TRBV7-2 and J usage is TRBJ2-3; D gene unclear. With 5 bases removed from V and 2 bases from J, the gap between germline ends came to 11 bases. This CDR3 is built from 14 residues. CDR1 and CDR2 from the germline V gene are SGHTA and FQGNSA. The DNA for the CDR3 is TGTGCCAGCAGCCCCCTGGAAACCACAGATACGCAGTATTTT. Translating it yields CASSPLETTDTQYF.

The chain has TRBV7-8 and TRBJ2-3; tentative D call: TRBD1 (6 bases). Deletions cut 3 bases from V and 4 bases from J, with 11 bases between. Germline-derived CDR1 and CDR2 are SGHVS and FQNEAQ. The CDR3 is 14 amino acids. Here the CDR3 DNA reads TGTGCCAGCAGCTTCCAACAGGGAGCAGATACGCAGTATTTT. This codes for CASSFQQGADTQYF.

The gene calls are TRBV25-1 and TRBJ2-7; D is unresolved. CDR1 and CDR2 (germline): MGHDK, SYGVNS. Trimming stripped 3 bases from V and 2 bases from J, with 14 bases between. The CDR3 has 15 residues. The CDR3 nucleotides read TGTGCCAGCAGTGAGCAGAGACCAAGGACCTACGAGCAGTACTTC. Translation: CASSEQRPRTYEQYF.

Points on this clonotype: A read error may be the cause here, since a much bigger clone is one base away. V usage is TRBV2 and J usage is TRBJ2-7; the D gene could be TRBD1 or TRBD2 (5 bases each). This CDR3 has 13 residues. V was clipped by 9 bases and J by 5 bases, with 17 bases between them. Per germline, CDR1 SNHLY and CDR2 FYNNEI. The CDR3 spells CARGRDPQDEQYF. In DNA form, the CDR3 reads TGTGCCAGGGGCCGGGACCCTCAAGACGAGCAGTACTTC.

This clonotype showed up many times. The V and J genes are TRBV18 and TRBJ2-5; D remains unclear. In germline, CDR1 is KGHSH, CDR2 LQKENI. The CDR3 has 13 residues. Between the trimmed V and J ends, which lost 8 bases and 1 base, there was a span of 11 bases. The CDR3 nucleotides read TGTGCCAGCAGCCCGGGCACCCAAGAGACCCAGTACTTC. Its translation: CASSPGTQETQYF.

The sample holds a few counts of this clonotype. This may be a read error, as it is one base from a much larger clone. The V and J genes are TRBV14 and TRBJ2-7; D is unresolved. The CDR3 is made up of 13 amino acids. CDR1 SGHDN and CDR2 FVKESK come from the germline V gene. Trimming took 1 base from V and 7 from J, leaving 11 bases between them. The CDR3 sequence: CASSQGDWNEQYF. In nucleotides, the CDR3 is TGTGCCAGCAGCCAAGGCGACTGGAATGAGCAGTACTTC.

Comments on this clonotype: It may be a read error: a sequence one base away is much more abundant. V usage is TRBV12-3 or TRBV12-4 and J usage is TRBJ2-3, with a weak D call TRBD1 (6 bases). Trimming shortened V by 5 bases and J by 0 bases, and 12 bases separated the two germline ends. This CDR3 spans 15 amino acids. The CDR3 protein is CASSHYRVSTDTQYF. CDR3 bases: TGTGCCAGCAGTCACTACAGGGTGAGCACAGATACGCAGTATTTT.

For this clonotype: This may come from a read error, since a much larger clone is one base off. The conserved closing phenylalanine or tryptophan is absent in this CDR3, likely reflecting a read error. The chain has TRBV7-2 and TRBJ2-1; either TRBD1 or TRBD2 may fit D (5 bases each). Germline V lookup: CDR1 SGHTA, CDR2 FQGNSA. CDR3 length: 11 amino acids. V lost 6 bases, J lost 10 bases, and 10 bases lay in between. The CDR3 bases are TGTGCCAGCAGTGGGGGACCGGAGCAGTTCGTC. Translation gives CASSGGPEQFV.

This clonotype has a handful of counts. The V call is TRBV4-3, the J call TRBJ1-2, with 7 bases fitting TRBD1. This CDR3 has 15 amino acids. The germline V gene has CDR1 LGHNA and CDR2 YSLEER. V lost 1 base, J lost 7 bases, and 9 bases stayed unmatched. CDR3 residues: CASSQGPGTAGGYTF. CDR3 nucleotide sequence: TGCGCCAGCAGCCAAGGTCCGGGGACAGCCGGTGGCTACACCTTC.

V gene TRBV28 combines with J gene TRBJ1-2; tentatively, D is TRBD1 (5 bases). Trimming removed 3 bases at V and 4 bases at J, with 18 bases between. The CDR3 length is 16 residues. Germline CDR1 MDHEN, CDR2 SYDVKM. The CDR3 coding sequence is TGTGCCAGCAGTTTCAGCGGGTCAGGGTATGGCTATGGCTACACCTTC. As protein: CASSFSGSGYGYGYTF.

This clonotype was counted many times. DNA for the CDR3: TGCAGTGCTTCCCGTCGGGGGACAGGGGGCTTTGGCTACACCTTC. It encodes CSASRRGTGGFGYTF. The chain is built from TRBV20-1 and TRBJ1-2; TRBD1 agrees at 12 bases. Trimming cost V 5 bases and J 7 bases; bases outside gene matches: 11. There are 15 residues in the CDR3. CDR1 is DFQATT and CDR2 is SNEGSKA in the germline V gene (reference sequence).

The count of this clonotype is one. A much larger clone sits a single nucleotide away, making a read error possible. The chain combines TRBV9 with TRBJ2-1; D gene unclear. Looked up from germline, CDR1 is SGDLS and CDR2 is YYNGEE. Trimming stripped 0 bases from V and 8 bases from J, with 9 bases between. The CDR3 is 13 amino acids. CDR3 in DNA: TGTGCCAGCAGCGTAGTTAACAGCGATGAGCAGTTCTTC. This gives the protein CASSVVNSDEQFF.

About this clonotype itself: A much more abundant neighbour one base away suggests this may be a read error. The gene calls are TRBV5-1 and TRBJ2-3; 8 bases are shared with TRBD1. Looked up from germline, CDR1 is SGHRS and CDR2 is YFSETQ. The CDR3 runs to 15 residues. Here the CDR3 reads CASSPTGDSTDAQYF. CDR3 sequence (DNA): TGCGCCAGCAGTCCGACAGGGGATAGCACAGATGCGCAGTATTTT.

This clonotype was detected only a few times. A much larger clonotype is one base distant, so this may be a read error. This chain connects TRBV9 to TRBJ2-3; weak D call: TRBD1 (6 bases). The CDR3 totals 15 residues. The germline V gene has CDR1 SGDLS and CDR2 YYNGEE. CDR3 in DNA: TGTGCCAGCACTCTAAGACAGGCGAGCACAGATGCGCAGTATTTT. It translates to CASTLRQASTDAQYF.

In its sample, this clonotype was seen a few times. The chain has TRBV12-3 or TRBV12-4 and TRBJ1-4, with unresolved D. The length of the CDR3 is 15 residues. The V gene lost 6 bases and the J gene lost 0 bases, with 11 bases spanning the gap. In DNA, the CDR3 is TGTGCCAGCAGGATAGGAGGCGCAACTAATGAAAAACTGTTTTTT. Protein sequence: CASRIGGATNEKLFF.

The chain employs TRBV6-6 and TRBJ1-1; D remains ambiguous. V lost 5 bases to trimming and J lost 0 bases, with 19 bases between them. Per the germline V gene, CDR1 is MNHNY and CDR2 is SVGAGI (reference sequence). This CDR3 spans 17 amino acids. CDR3 loop: CASSRDPNSVLNTEAFF. In nucleotides, the CDR3 is TGTGCCAGCAGTCGGGATCCAAATAGCGTTTTGAACACTGAAGCTTTCTTT.

The chain is built from TRBV6-5 and TRBJ2-1; D gene uncertain. The CDR3 length is 14 residues. V shed 5 bases and J shed 3 bases, with 11 bases lying between them. Germline CDR1 reads MNHEY; CDR2 reads SVGAGI. For the CDR3, the DNA is TGTGCCAGCAGTCCTAGTTTGTTCTACAATGAGCAGTTCTTC. Translation: CASSPSLFYNEQFF.

This clonotype was detected many times. The V call is TRBV5-1, the J call TRBJ2-3; 7 nucleotides align to TRBD2. CDR1 and CDR2 (germline): SGHRS, YFSETQ. V shed 5 bases, J shed 5 bases, and the junction held 11 bases outside the gene matches. The CDR3 totals 15 residues. The CDR3: CASSDGSLAGDTQYF. The CDR3 coding sequence is TGCGCCAGCAGTGACGGAAGTTTAGCGGGAGATACGCAGTATTTT. The full variable domain, its missing parts supplied by reference TRBV5-1 and TRBJ2-3, is KAGVTQTPRYLIKTRGQQVTLSCSPISGHRSVSWYQQTPGQGLQFLFEYFSETQRNKGNFPGRFSGRQFSNSRSEMNVSTLELGDSALYLCASSDGSLAGDTQYFGPGTRLTVL.

This clonotype was seen repeatedly, ten times or more. The rearrangement links TRBV15 to TRBJ2-5; TRBD1 is a possible D gene (5 bases). V dropped 0 bases and J dropped 5 bases, with 7 bases sitting between them. Germline-derived CDR1 and CDR2 are LNHNV and YYDKDF (reference sequence). This CDR3 contains 13 residues. For the CDR3, the DNA is TGTGCCACCAGCAGAGATTACAGGGAGACCCAGTACTTC. Its protein product is CATSRDYRETQYF.

This clonotype was counted ten times or more. The CDR3: CSAPRQGANSPLHF. The CDR3 region has the DNA TGCAGTGCGCCGCGTCAGGGGGCCAATTCACCCCTCCACTTT. The genes are TRBV20-1 and TRBJ1-6, with 8 positions matching TRBD1. Germline values: CDR1 DFQATT, CDR2 SNEGSKA (reference sequence). V shed 6 bases and J 7 bases; nucleotides not matched to a gene: 8. This CDR3 comprises 14 residues.

Many counts were recorded for this clonotype. The CDR3 loop is CASSKDRSTDTQYF. The CDR3 DNA follows: TGCGCCAGCAGCAAGGACCGGAGCACAGATACGCAGTATTTT. V usage is TRBV5-1 and J usage is TRBJ2-3; D is ambiguous. Germline-derived CDR1 and CDR2 are SGHRS and YFSETQ. The CDR3 spans 14 residues. Trimming pared 4 bases from V and 0 bases from J, leaving 9 bases between.